Listed below are T cell receptor beta chains from one sample, sequenced in a study of cytomegalovirus exposure and HLA in healthy donors. Measured with immunoSEQ multiplex PCR; TCRdb has only the in-frame clones, and not every one. Among some 130,000 clones, about 90% were seen once, and the ten largest hold less than 3%. Sequencing used PBMCs. These receptors came from a man between 18 and 35 years old in good health and CMV-seronegative. CDR3s include the opening cysteine and the closing phenylalanine or tryptophan. D genes are given only for firm matches. Only some rows state a clone size, as once, few, many or a class for expanded clones.

clone_size d_call j_call v_call cdr3_aa cdr3_nt
. . TRBJ1-6 TRBV19 CASSIDPQVGDSPLHF TGTGCCAGTAGTATAGATCCTCAGGTCGGGGATTCACCCCTCCACTTT
. . TRBJ2-3 TRBV6-6 CASRPGELSQYF TGTGCCAGCAGGCCCGGGGAGTTGTCGCAGTATTTT
. TRBD1 TRBJ1-1 TRBV7-8 CASSWDRANTEAFF TGTGCCAGCAGCTGGGACAGGGCGAACACTGAAGCTTTCTTT
. . TRBJ2-7 TRBV5-1 CASSLDPEGSEGYEQYF TGCGCCAGCAGCTTAGATCCGGAAGGGAGCGAGGGATACGAGCAGTACTTC
. . TRBJ1-2 TRBV18 CASSRGVESYGYTF TGTGCCAGCTCGCGGGGGGTTGAGAGCTATGGCTACACCTTC
. . TRBJ1-1 TRBV27 CASSLRGGGTEAFF TGTGCCAGCAGTTTACGGGGGGGAGGGACTGAAGCTTTCTTT
. . TRBJ1-1 TRBV18 CASSQTENTEAFF TGTGCCAGCTCACAAACAGAGAACACTGAAGCTTTCTTT
. TRBD2 TRBJ2-7 TRBV6-1 CAILSGGAYEQYF TGTGCCATCCTTAGCGGGGGGGCCTACGAGCAGTACTTC
. TRBD2 TRBJ2-5 TRBV6-5 CAIGREEETQYF TGTGCCATAGGGAGGGAAGAGGAGACCCAGTACTTC
many TRBD2 TRBJ2-4 TRBV27 CASSLRPRSREGHIQYF TGTGCCAGCAGTTTAAGGCCCCGGAGCAGGGAGGGTCACATTCAGTACTTC
. . TRBJ2-1 TRBV9 CASSVVAEGEQFF TGTGCCAGCAGCGTAGTTGCGGAGGGTGAGCAGTTCTTC
. . TRBJ1-1 TRBV6-6 CASSYRNTEAFF TGTGCCAGCAGTTATAGGAACACTGAAGCTTTCTTT
. TRBD1 TRBJ1-5 TRBV7-2 CASSRTPDRVNQPQHF TGTGCCAGCAGCCGCACCCCAGACAGGGTCAATCAGCCCCAGCATTTT
. . TRBJ2-5 TRBV30 CAWSTLPGNLPQETQYF TGTGCCTGGAGTACGTTACCGGGAAACCTGCCCCAAGAGACCCAGTACTTC
. . TRBJ2-2 TRBV14 CASSQPRRGRSTGELFF TGTGCCAGCAGCCAACCGCGAAGAGGGAGGAGCACCGGGGAGCTGTTTTTT
once TRBD1 TRBJ1-2 TRBV11-2 CASSLGTVRRYGYTF TGTGCCAGCAGCTTGGGGACAGTTCGACGCTATGGCTACACCTTC